A selection of T cell receptor beta chains follows, all from one sample in a study of blood T cell repertoires in COVID-19. Only in-frame clones appear in the TCRdb table, and some are missing; sequencing was by immunoSEQ multiplex PCR. The sample includes 7,500 to 8,500 clones, around 79% seen only once; the top ten take around a sixth. Sequencing was done on a sample of peripheral blood. All receptors come from a human donor in a cohort sampled during active COVID-19. The CDR3 runs from the conserved cysteine through the conserved F or W. The D gene is left open where the match is weak. Some rows have no size entry. The others give once, few or many, or a class for an expanded clone.

D	size	J	V	CDR3	DNA
-	-	TRBJ2-1	TRBV28	CASTTLSGSTYNEQFF	TGTGCCAGCACTACCTTAAGTGGTAGTACCTACAATGAGCAGTTCTTC
TRBD2	medium-sized	TRBJ2-1	TRBV2	CASISGLAAWEGYEQFF	TGTGCCAGCATCTCCGGACTAGCGGCCTGGGAAGGGTATGAGCAGTTCTTC
TRBD1	-	TRBJ2-5	TRBV4-1	CASSGLTGGETQYF	TGCGCCAGCAGCGGACTAACAGGGGGGGAGACCCAGTACTTC
-	-	TRBJ2-7	TRBV7-2	CASWRLAYEQYF	TGTGCCAGCTGGAGACTCGCCTACGAGCAGTACTTC
TRBD1	-	TRBJ1-2	TRBV7-6	CASSPGQGLRYGYTF	TGTGCCAGCAGCCCTGGACAGGGCTTACGGTATGGCTACACCTTC
-	-	TRBJ1-4	TRBV4-3	CASSQDGGGQNEKLFF	TGCGCCAGCAGCCAAGATGGGGGCGGACAAAATGAAAAACTGTTTTTT
-	-	TRBJ1-2	TRBV6-6	CASSRRDLRYGYTF	TGTGCCAGCAGTCGGCGGGACCTGCGCTATGGCTACACCTTC
-	-	TRBJ2-5	TRBV7-9	CASSSGLGGETQYF	TGTGCCAGCAGCTCGGGACTTGGAGGGGAGACCCAGTACTTC
TRBD1	once	TRBJ1-2	TRBV9	CASSLAGTGGQGYTF	TGTGCCAGCAGCCTAGCCGGGACAGGGGGCCAGGGCTACACCTTC
TRBD1	medium-sized	TRBJ1-4	TRBV30	CAWSPPRQGWREKLFF	TGTGCCTGGAGTCCTCCTCGACAGGGATGGAGGGAAAAACTGTTTTTT
-	-	TRBJ1-1	TRBV30	CAWSLQGANTEAFF	TGTGCCTGGAGCCTTCAGGGTGCGAACACTGAAGCTTTCTTT
-	medium-sized	TRBJ1-5	TRBV6-6	CASSYVDREYQPQHF	TGTGCCAGCAGTTACGTGGACAGAGAATATCAGCCCCAGCATTTT
-	-	TRBJ1-2	TRBV5-6	CASSLEGLDRHYGYTF	TGTGCCAGCAGCTTGGAGGGGCTGGACAGACACTATGGCTACACCTTC
-	-	TRBJ2-1	TRBV24-1	CATQGYNEQFF	TGTGCCACCCAGGGTTACAATGAGCAGTTCTTC
-	-	TRBJ1-2	TRBV4-3	CASSQDLTAGDYGYTF	TGCGCCAGCAGCCAAGATCTGACAGCCGGAGACTATGGCTACACCTTC
-	-	TRBJ2-6	TRBV15	CATSRDWLGDPTSGANVLTF	TGTGCCACCAGCAGAGATTGGTTAGGAGACCCCACCTCTGGGGCCAACGTCCTGACTTTC
TRBD2	once	TRBJ2-7	TRBV5-8	CASSRLAGVGYEQYF	TGTGCCAGCAGCCGACTAGCGGGAGTCGGATACGAGCAGTACTTC
TRBD2	-	TRBJ2-3	TRBV28	CASSISAGESTDTQYF	TGTGCCAGCAGCATTTCCGCGGGAGAGAGCACAGATACGCAGTATTTT
-	hyperexpanded	TRBJ1-5	TRBV28	CASSLEGDNQPQHF	TGTGCCAGCAGTTTAGAGGGAGACAATCAGCCCCAGCATTTT
TRBD1	-	TRBJ2-7	TRBV7-2	CASSAGTGGYEQYF	TGTGCCAGCAGCGCCGGGACAGGGGGCTACGAGCAGTACTTC
-	-	TRBJ2-7	TRBV9	CASSVGVSATYEQYF	TGTGCCAGCAGCGTAGGAGTTAGCGCTACCTACGAGCAGTACTTC
-	-	TRBJ1-1	TRBV19	CASSMGRGTEAFF	TGTGCCAGTAGTATGGGGAGGGGCACTGAAGCTTTCTTT
-	once	TRBJ1-3	TRBV9	CASSGQGNTIYF	TGTGCCAGCAGCGGACAGGGAAACACCATATATTTT
-	-	TRBJ2-7	TRBV19	CASSITGLREQYF	TGTGCCAGTAGTATAACAGGGCTACGTGAGCAGTACTTC
-	once	TRBJ1-1	TRBV5-6	CASSPSDRGWKAFF	TGTGCCAGCAGCCCCTCTGATAGAGGGTGGAAAGCTTTCTTT
TRBD2	-	TRBJ2-3	TRBV5-6	CASSLGLASTDTQYF	TGTGCCAGCAGCTTGGGACTAGCGAGCACAGATACGCAGTATTTT
-	-	TRBJ2-7	TRBV19	CASSYGELQYF	TGTGCCAGTAGTTATGGGGAGCTACAGTACTTC
TRBD1	few	TRBJ2-7	TRBV7-2	CASSLGWDRTYEQYF	TGTGCCAGCAGCTTAGGGTGGGACAGAACCTACGAGCAGTACTTC
-	-	TRBJ2-5	TRBV12-2	CASRFLGQAQETQYF	TGTGCAAGTCGCTTCCTAGGACAGGCCCAAGAGACCCAGTACTTC
-	-	TRBJ2-1	TRBV29-1	CSVAGGPERNEQFF	TGCAGCGTGGCCGGGGGGCCCGAGAGGAATGAGCAGTTCTTC
TRBD2	once	TRBJ2-7	TRBV5-6	CASSLAGGNLYEQYF	TGTGCCAGCAGCTTGGCCGGGGGGAATTTGTACGAGCAGTACTTC
TRBD2	-	TRBJ2-6	TRBV11-2	CASSPGRVTGANVLTF	TGTGCCAGCAGCCCCGGGAGGGTAACGGGGGCCAACGTCCTGACTTTC
-	-	TRBJ2-7	TRBV5-4	CASRPRDSGDEQYF	TGTGCCAGCAGACCCCGGGACTCCGGGGACGAGCAGTACTTC
-	-	TRBJ2-5	TRBV6-1	CASSEAIGGEETQYF	TGTGCCAGCAGTGAAGCGATAGGGGGAGAAGAGACCCAGTACTTC
-	-	TRBJ1-5	TRBV21-1	CASSRSREGGNQPQHF	TGTGCCAGCAGCCGATCCAGGGAGGGGGGCAATCAGCCCCAGCATTTT
TRBD2	-	TRBJ2-2	TRBV9	CASSSSGGGGELFF	TGTGCCAGCAGCTCAAGCGGGGGAGGCGGGGAGCTGTTTTTT
TRBD1	large	TRBJ1-1	TRBV19	CATRPGQDTEAFF	TGTGCCACTCGCCCGGGACAGGACACTGAAGCTTTCTTT
-	once	TRBJ2-7	TRBV28	CASSFSRQVSSYEQYF	TGTGCCAGCAGTTTTTCAAGGCAGGTGAGCTCCTACGAGCAGTACTTC
TRBD2	medium-sized	TRBJ2-1	TRBV11-2	CASSLGLAERDEQFF	TGTGCCAGCAGCTTAGGGCTAGCGGAAAGGGATGAGCAGTTCTTC
TRBD1	medium-sized	TRBJ2-7	TRBV28	CASRPGQGPYEQYF	TGTGCCAGCAGGCCAGGACAGGGCCCCTACGAGCAGTACTTC
-	-	TRBJ1-2	TRBV3-1/TRBV3-2	CASSPHRNYGYTF	TGTGCCAGCAGCCCCCACCGGAACTATGGCTACACCTTC
TRBD2	-	TRBJ2-7	TRBV5-6	CASSLELAGAGEQYF	TGTGCCAGCAGCTTGGAACTAGCGGGAGCGGGCGAGCAGTACTTC
-	-	TRBJ1-2	TRBV12-3/TRBV12-4	CASSLGGTQTF	TGTGCCAGCAGTTTAGGTGGGACACAGACCTTC
TRBD2	-	TRBJ2-1	TRBV10-2	CASAGPGLAPNEQFF	TGCGCCAGCGCTGGGCCGGGACTAGCGCCCAATGAGCAGTTCTTC
TRBD2	-	TRBJ2-1	TRBV27	CASSLTSGRADEQFF	TGTGCCAGCAGTCTTACTAGCGGGAGGGCCGATGAGCAGTTCTTC
-	-	TRBJ2-7	TRBV28	CASSPPTTTTQGGSGEQYF	TGTGCCAGCAGCCCCCCGACCACGACAACCCAGGGAGGTAGTGGCGAGCAGTACTTC
-	-	TRBJ2-7	TRBV29-1	CSVRSGIHEQYF	TGCAGCGTGAGGTCAGGGATCCACGAGCAGTACTTC